This passage covers 24 T cell receptor beta chains from one sample sequenced in a study of beta chain features in type 1 diabetes. Sequencing targeted expressed TCRB transcripts, as all isolated RNA had been reverse transcribed. Sequencing used immunoSEQ multiplex PCR; TCRdb keeps in-frame clones, though not all of them. The sample consists of 400,000 to 550,000 clones, over 10% of them appearing once. Input material: naive CD4+ T cells from blood. These receptors all come from a woman aged 18-29 years in good health.

This clone has only a few counts. This chain uses TRBV6-5 with TRBJ2-2, with TRBD1 identical over 9 bases. The trim removed 8 bases at V and 5 bases at J, leaving 6 bases unmatched. CDR3 length: 14 amino acids. Germline CDR1 is MNHEY and CDR2 is SVGAGI. This CDR3 is CASGYRGLTGELFF. The DNA of the CDR3 is TGTGCCAGCGGATACAGGGGGCTTACCGGGGAGCTGTTTTTT.

CDR3 residues: CASSPQAGANVLTF. The DNA for the CDR3 is TGTGCCAGCAGCCCTCAGGCTGGGGCCAACGTCCTGACTTTC. This chain connects TRBV7-2 to TRBJ2-6, with D unclear. There are 14 residues in the CDR3. Germline V lookup: CDR1 SGHTA, CDR2 FQGNSA. Between the trimmed V and J ends, which lost 5 bases and 2 bases, there was a span of 7 bases.

This clone was picked up a small number of times. J is TRBJ1-1 and V is TRBV9; D unclear. Between the trimmed V and J ends, which lost 3 bases and 1 base, there was a span of 7 bases. Germline-derived CDR1 and CDR2 are SGDLS and YYNGEE. The CDR3 is made up of 13 amino acids. CDR3 nucleotides: TGTGCCAGCAGCGAGGTCCCGAACACTGAAGCTTTCTTT. Its protein is CASSEVPNTEAFF.

The gene calls are TRBV7-2 and TRBJ2-2, with unresolved D. V was clipped by 8 bases and J by 4 bases, with 11 bases between them. The CDR3 consists of 13 residues. The germline gives CDR1 SGHTA, CDR2 FQGNSA. CDR3 in DNA: TGTGCCAGCGACACAACGGGCACCGGGGAGCTGTTTTTT. It codes for CASDTTGTGELFF.

This clone showed up just a few times. The chain employs TRBV7-9 and TRBJ1-4; D gene ambiguous. This CDR3 is built from 13 residues. The germline gives CDR1 SEHNR, CDR2 FQNEAQ (reference sequence). The ends were cut back, 8 bases at V and 7 bases at J, with 14 bases in the middle. CDR3 DNA sequence: TGTGCCAGCGCTTCGGGGAACGGTGAAAAACTGTTTTTT. This codes for CASASGNGEKLFF.

This clone was counted between two and nine times. The chain uses TRBV6-4 and TRBJ2-3, with 9 bases matching TRBD1. The trim removed 6 bases at V and 4 bases at J, leaving 5 bases unmatched. This CDR3 spans 14 amino acids. CDR1 is MRHNA, CDR2 SNTAGT, per germline. CDR3 DNA sequence: TGTGCCAGCAGCCGGGACAGGGTCGCAGATACGCAGTATTTT. Encoded protein: CASSRDRVADTQYF.

The CDR3 region has the DNA TGTGCCAGCAGCTCCCGGCAGGGGGCGTATGGCTACACCTTC. It encodes CASSSRQGAYGYTF. This chain uses TRBV7-2 with TRBJ1-2; 8 positions match TRBD1. In germline, CDR1 is SGHTA, CDR2 FQGNSA. CDR3 length: 14 residues. The junction had 6 bases not matched to a gene; V was cut back by 4 bases and J by 5 bases.

The rearrangement links TRBV18 to TRBJ1-1; no clear D. The germline gives CDR1 KGHSH, CDR2 LQKENI. The CDR3 sequence is 16 residues long. V lost 4 bases to trimming and J lost 0 bases, with 15 bases between them. As DNA, the CDR3 is TGTGCCAGCTCACTTCTCTTGAGGGATTTGAACACTGAAGCTTTCTTT. Translation: CASSLLLRDLNTEAFF.

This clone was seen only a few times. The chain employs TRBV15 and TRBJ2-7; D gene uncertain. Germline V gene lookup returns CDR1 LNHNV and CDR2 YYDKDF (reference sequence). This CDR3 contains 14 residues. Trimming shortened V by 0 bases and J by 6 bases, and 12 bases separated the two germline ends. The DNA of the CDR3 is TGTGCCACCAGCAGAGATAGAAGTATCGGCGAGCAGTACGTC. Its protein product is CATSRDRSIGEQYV.

A few counts support this clone. The genes are TRBV4-1 and TRBJ2-3; D not resolved. Trimming took 1 base from V and 5 from J, leaving 4 bases between them. Germline values: CDR1 MGHRA, CDR2 YSYEKL. This CDR3 is 12 amino acids long. CDR3 nucleotides: TGCGCCAGCAGCCAAGTCAGAGATACGCAGTATTTT. This translates into CASSQVRDTQYF.

This clone was observed a handful of times. The CDR3 DNA sequence: TGCGCCAGCAGCCGGACTAGCGGGTTGGAGACCCAGTACTTC. Its protein is CASSRTSGLETQYF. The chain is built from TRBV5-1 and TRBJ2-5; 11 positions agree with TRBD2. The V gene end was trimmed by 4 bases and the J gene end by 5 bases; junction bases not matched to a gene: 4. CDR1 is SGHRS, CDR2 YFSETQ, per germline. This CDR3 has 14 residues.

The chain links TRBV19 to TRBJ2-3; 8 bases are shared with TRBD2. This CDR3 spans 14 amino acids. With 4 bases clipped from V and 4 bases from J, the junction kept 4 bases outside the gene matches. Germline V gives CDR1 LNHDA, CDR2 SQIVND (reference sequence). The CDR3 protein is CASSTSGRPDTQYF. The CDR3 DNA reads as TGTGCCAGTAGTACGAGCGGGAGACCAGATACGCAGTATTTT.

V gene TRBV9 combines with J gene TRBJ1-3; unclear D gene. Trimming removed 4 bases at V and 4 bases at J, with 9 bases between. The CDR3 sequence is 13 residues long. Germline-derived CDR1 and CDR2 are SGDLS and YYNGEE. Written as DNA, the CDR3 is TGTGCCAGCAGCTTCAGCGGGGGAAACACCATATATTTT. Its protein product is CASSFSGGNTIYF.

This clone was detected only a few times. The DNA of the CDR3 is TGTGCCAGCAGCCCCCGGGGGAGCGGGTACAATGAGCAGTTCTTC. As protein: CASSPRGSGYNEQFF. V and J are TRBV7-9 and TRBJ2-1; tentative D call: TRBD2 (6 bases). This CDR3 has 15 amino acids. CDR1 and CDR2 (germline): SEHNR, FQNEAQ (reference sequence). Trimming cost V 5 bases and J 4 bases, with 15 bases left between them. The complete variable domain, with remaining parts taken from reference TRBV7-9 and TRBJ2-1, reads DTGVSQNPRHKITKRGQNVTFRCDPISEHNRLYWYRQTLGQGPEFLTYFQNEAQLEKSRLLSDRFSAERPKGSFSTLEIQRTEQGDSAMYLCASSPRGSGYNEQFFGPGTRLTVL.

The chain links TRBV4-2 to TRBJ2-2, with D possibly being TRBD1 (6 bases). Trimming took off 4 bases at V and 5 bases at J, with 14 bases between the two ends. This CDR3 is built from 15 residues. Germline V CDR1 and CDR2: LGHNA, YNFKEQ. The CDR3: CASSLHAQGTGELFF. The CDR3, as DNA: TGTGCCAGCAGCCTCCATGCACAGGGAACCGGGGAGCTGTTTTTT.

The chain couples TRBV15 to TRBJ2-5, with D perhaps matching TRBD1 or TRBD2 (6 bases each). This CDR3 contains 14 residues. The V gene's germline CDR1 is LNHNV and CDR2 YYDKDF (reference sequence). V was shortened by 1 base and J by 2 bases, with 8 bases between the two germline ends. The CDR3 protein is CATSRAGAQETQYF. The CDR3 DNA sequence: TGTGCCACCAGCAGAGCGGGGGCACAAGAGACCCAGTACTTC.

The chain has TRBV28 and TRBJ1-6; tentative D call: TRBD1 (5 bases). The germline V gene encodes CDR1 MDHEN and CDR2 SYDVKM. The CDR3 length is 14 residues. Trimming cost V 2 bases and J 7 bases, with 9 bases left between them. CDR3 amino acids: CASSLGGLNSPLHF. CDR3 sequence (DNA): TGTGCCAGCAGTTTAGGGGGTCTCAATTCACCCCTCCACTTT.

This rearrangement joins TRBV6-5 to TRBJ2-7; TRBD1 matches at 7 bases. The CDR3 sequence is 12 residues long. After removal of 5 bases from V and 5 bases from J, the junction contained 3 bases not matched to a gene. Per the germline V gene, CDR1 is MNHEY and CDR2 is SVGAGI. The CDR3: CASSHRGNEQYF. The CDR3 DNA is TGTGCCAGCAGTCACAGGGGAAACGAGCAGTACTTC.

This clone was seen a handful of times. CDR3 coding DNA: TGTGCCAGCACAGGGATGTCCCCTTTCTCTGGGGCCAACGTCCTGACTTTC. The encoded protein is CASTGMSPFSGANVLTF. The chain uses TRBV2 and TRBJ2-6, with D tentatively TRBD1 (5 bases). The length of the CDR3 is 17 residues. V shed 7 bases and J shed 0 bases, with 16 bases lying between them. The V gene's germline CDR1 is SNHLY and CDR2 FYNNEI.

This clone showed up just a few times. CDR3 nucleotide sequence: TGTGCCAGCAGTCCAGAACAGCCTATGAACACTGAAGCTTTCTTT. Its translation is CASSPEQPMNTEAFF. This chain uses TRBV27 with TRBJ1-1; no clear D gene. Germline values: CDR1 MNHEY, CDR2 SMNVEV (reference sequence). Trimming left V 5 bases short and J 0 bases short, with 13 bases between. CDR3 length: 15 residues.

J is TRBJ2-3 and V is TRBV7-8; D possibly corresponds to TRBD2 (6 bases). Deletions cut 4 bases from V and 2 bases from J, with 19 bases between. This CDR3 is built from 17 residues. Germline V CDR1 and CDR2: SGHVS, FQNEAQ. The CDR3 DNA sequence: TGTGCCAGCAGCTACTCTCTGTGGCGGGGAGACACAGATACGCAGTATTTT. Its protein is CASSYSLWRGDTDTQYF.

This clone was observed a few times. CDR3 nucleotides: TGTGCCAGCACCCCCTGGAGTGGGGCCAACGTCCTGACTTTC. Encoded protein: CASTPWSGANVLTF. V is TRBV14 and J is TRBJ2-6; D gene ambiguous. V was shortened by 7 bases and J by 3 bases, with 10 bases between the two germline ends. Per germline, CDR1 SGHDN and CDR2 FVKESK. CDR3 size: 14 residues.

Only a few counts were recorded for this clone. A single base separates this from a much larger clone, so it may be a read error. The same CDR3 is also encoded by other DNA sequences in this sample. This chain connects TRBV5-4 to TRBJ2-3; no firm D call. Trimming took off 2 bases at V and 3 bases at J, with 4 bases between the two ends. This CDR3 contains 12 residues. Germline V gene sequence: CDR1 SGHNT, CDR2 YYREEE (reference sequence). The CDR3 coding sequence is TGTGCCAGCAGCTTAGAAACAGATACGCAGTATTTT. The encoded protein is CASSLETDTQYF.

The chain employs TRBV19 and TRBJ2-1; TRBD1 or TRBD2 may be the D gene (5 bases each). This CDR3 region has 15 residues. The V gene's germline CDR1 is LNHDA and CDR2 SQIVND (reference sequence). The V end was cut by 5 bases, the J end by 4 bases, with 15 bases between. The CDR3 nucleotides are TGTGCCAGTAGTGGGGGTAGGGATGGTTACAATGAGCAGTTCTTC. Protein sequence: CASSGGRDGYNEQFF.